The source of this TCR beta chain is a study of blood T cell repertoires in COVID-19. In the authors' workflow: Amplification from reference gene primers served as the basis for estimated nucleated cell counts. TCRdb's table, derived via immunoSEQ multiplex PCR, lists solely in-frame clones and lacks some. V, J and clone size are those of that table, while D and trimming were read from the DNA. The table shows fewer than 110,000 clones, with about 90% occurring only once. The CDR3 covers 12 residues. CDR1 is LGHNT, CDR2 FRNRAP, per germline. V was pared by 11 bases and J by 7 bases, with 10 bases of the junction left unmatched.

This receptor was taken from a human donor in a cohort sampled during active COVID-19. Sequenced material: peripheral blood. V is TRBV12-5 and J is TRBJ2-7; TRBD1 aligns across 8 bases. The CDR3 sequence is CAGLTGVWEQYF. The CDR3 coding sequence is TGTGCTGGATTGACAGGGGTATGGGAGCAGTACTTC.